A selection of T cell receptor beta chains follows, all from one sample in a study of regulatory T cells in long-lasting Graves disease. One entry per CDR3 protein results from TCRdb running MiXCR on the multiplex PCR reads. The sample has under 300,000 distinct CDR3 sequences, about 18% seen once; the top ten hold 22%. The material was peripheral blood mononuclear cells (PBMCs), obtained at new diagnosis, from a patient treated with antithyroid drugs. These receptors were obtained from a female donor with Graves disease. Each CDR3 is given with its conserved first and last residue. A D gene is named only where the DNA matches it firmly. A clone size is listed for some rows: how often the clone was seen (once, few, many), or a class if it is expanded.

clone_size j_call v_call d_call cdr3_nt cdr3_aa
many TRBJ2-1 TRBV18 NA TGTGCCAGCTCACCAGACGCAGCAACGAATGAGCAGTTCTTC CASSPDAATNEQFF
many TRBJ2-7 TRBV7-9 NA TGTGCCAGCAGCTTTCCCTTTGGCGAGCAGTACTTC CASSFPFGEQYF
NA TRBJ2-1 TRBV20-1 NA TGCAGTGCGCTTCTGGGGGCCTACAATGAGCAGTTCTTC CSALLGAYNEQFF
NA TRBJ2-2 TRBV9 TRBD1 TGTGCCAGCAGCCGGGGGACAGGGAGTGAAAGGGAGCTGTTTTTT CASSRGTGSERELFF
NA TRBJ2-1 TRBV9 TRBD2 TGTGCCAGCAGCGTAGAGGGGACTAGCGGGAGAAGTTATGAGCAGTTCTTC CASSVEGTSGRSYEQFF
many TRBJ1-3 TRBV7-9 NA TGTGCCAGCAGCCCGCTAGCTGGAAACACCATATATTTT CASSPLAGNTIYF
many TRBJ2-5 TRBV28 TRBD1 TGTGCCAGCAGTTTAACCCCACAGGGGCCACAAGAGACCCAGTACTTC CASSLTPQGPQETQYF
many TRBJ1-4 TRBV4-1 NA TGCGCCAGCAGCCAAGATCCCCAGGAAGCAACTAATGAAAAACTGTTTTTT CASSQDPQEATNEKLFF
many TRBJ1-5 TRBV10-2 NA TGCGCCAGCAGTGTGGAAGGGGCCGAGCTGAATCAGCCCCAGCATTTT CASSVEGAELNQPQHF
many TRBJ2-1 TRBV12-3/TRBV12-4 TRBD1 TGTGCCAGCAGTCTCAGACAGGGGCTTAGGAATGAGCAGTTCTTC CASSLRQGLRNEQFF
many TRBJ2-1 TRBV6-2/TRBV6-3 TRBD2 TGTGCCAGCAGTTACGGTGGACTAGCGGGATGTTTCTTC CASSYGGLAGCFF
many TRBJ1-5 TRBV19 NA TGTGCCAGTACTGGAGCCAGGAATAGCAATCAGCCCCAGCATTTT CASTGARNSNQPQHF
many TRBJ1-5 TRBV20-1 TRBD1 TGCAGTGCTAGGCTGACAGGGGGGCAGCCCCAGCATTTT CSARLTGGQPQHF
many TRBJ1-5 TRBV5-1 NA TGCGCCAGCAGCTCTAACGGGGACGAGTATCAGCCCCAGCATTTT CASSSNGDEYQPQHF